The 4 T cell receptor beta chains presented below share a single source sample, sequenced in a study of beta chain features in type 1 diabetes. Findings and limits, study-wide: Shorter TCRB CDR3s, moderately but significantly so, marked every one of the four CD4+ subsets in Type 1 diabetes patients.

The sequenced template was cDNA made from the entire isolated RNA. Using immunoSEQ multiplex PCR, the repertoire was profiled, and TCRdb retains in-frame clones only, with some absent. The table records roughly 180,000 clones, roughly 7.1% of them present only once. For these TCRs, the target antigens are not known. The sample consisted of central memory CD4+ T cells from blood. Every receptor here comes from a middle-aged woman with type 1 diabetes.

The V gene is TRBV7-9, the J gene TRBJ1-4; 7 bases are a match to TRBD1. The J segment lost 8 bases and the V segment lost 3 bases, leaving 6 bases of the junction unmatched. This CDR3 has 14 residues. Germline loops: CDR1 SEHNR, CDR2 FQNEAQ (reference sequence). CDR3 residues: CASSFGTEGEKLFF. CDR3 DNA: TGTGCCAGCAGCTTTGGGACAGAAGGCGAAAAACTGTTTTTT.

This clone turned up a few times. The chain uses TRBV7-9 and TRBJ2-2; D gene unclear. V lost 4 bases to trimming and J lost 0 bases, with 6 bases between them. The germline gives CDR1 SEHNR, CDR2 FQNEAQ (reference sequence). CDR3 length: 14 amino acids. Here the CDR3 DNA reads TGTGCCAGCAGCTCCGGGTCGAACACCGGGGAGCTGTTTTTT. Its translation is CASSSGSNTGELFF.

This clone came up a few times. J is TRBJ2-2 and V is TRBV9, with D perhaps matching TRBD1 (7 bases). V shed 7 bases and J shed 3 bases, with 19 bases lying between them. The length of the CDR3 is 16 residues. CDR1 and CDR2 (germline): SGDLS, YYNGEE. The CDR3 coding sequence is TGTGCCAGCGGCCGGGGGAAGGGGGCGTACACCGGGGAGCTGTTTTTT. Encoded protein: CASGRGKGAYTGELFF. Complete variable domain (other parts from reference TRBV9 and TRBJ2-2): DSGVTQTPKHLITATGQRVTLRCSPRSGDLSVYWYQQSLDQGLQFLIQYYNGEERAKGNILERFSAQQFPDLHSELNLSSLELGDSALYFCASGRGKGAYTGELFFGEGSRLTVL.

This clone has only a few counts. The chain combines TRBV7-3 with TRBJ2-5; maybe TRBD2 (6 bases). Trimming left V 5 bases short and J 5 bases short, with 12 bases between. The CDR3 runs 13 residues. The germline V gene encodes CDR1 SGHTA and CDR2 FQGTGA. In nucleotides, the CDR3 is TGTGCCAGCAGCAAGGCCCGGGAGGAGACCCAGTACTTC. This gives the protein CASSKAREETQYF.